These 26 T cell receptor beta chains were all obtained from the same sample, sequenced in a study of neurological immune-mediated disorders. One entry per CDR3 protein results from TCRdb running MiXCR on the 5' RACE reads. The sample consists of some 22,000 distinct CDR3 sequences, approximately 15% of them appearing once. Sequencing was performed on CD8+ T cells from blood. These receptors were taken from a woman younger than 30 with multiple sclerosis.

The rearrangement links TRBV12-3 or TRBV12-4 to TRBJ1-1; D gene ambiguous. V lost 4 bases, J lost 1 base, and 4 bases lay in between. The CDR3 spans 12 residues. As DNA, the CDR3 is TGTGCCAGCAGTTACCAGAACACTGAAGCTTTCTTT. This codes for CASSYQNTEAFF.

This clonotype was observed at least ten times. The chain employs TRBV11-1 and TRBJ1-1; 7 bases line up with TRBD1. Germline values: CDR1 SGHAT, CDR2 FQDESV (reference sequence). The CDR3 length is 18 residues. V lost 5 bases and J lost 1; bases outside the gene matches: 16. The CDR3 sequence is CASSVGQEAPIRNTEAFF. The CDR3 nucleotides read TGTGCCAGCAGCGTCGGACAGGAGGCTCCTATTCGGAACACTGAAGCTTTCTTT.

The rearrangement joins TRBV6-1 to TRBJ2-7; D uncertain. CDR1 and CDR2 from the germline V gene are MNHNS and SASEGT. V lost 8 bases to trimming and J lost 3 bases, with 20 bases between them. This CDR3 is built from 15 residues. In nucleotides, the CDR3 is TGTGCCAGCGTGGTCAGACTTAGCCCTGGCTACGAGCAGTACTTC. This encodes CASVVRLSPGYEQYF.

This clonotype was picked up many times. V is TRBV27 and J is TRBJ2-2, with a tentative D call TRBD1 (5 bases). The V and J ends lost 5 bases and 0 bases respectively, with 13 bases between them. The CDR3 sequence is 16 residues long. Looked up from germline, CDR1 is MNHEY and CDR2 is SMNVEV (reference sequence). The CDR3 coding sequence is TGTGCCAGCAGTCTTCAGACAGTCGCGAACACCGGGGAGCTGTTTTTT. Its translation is CASSLQTVANTGELFF.

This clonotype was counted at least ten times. The CDR3 is CASSRTQGTGELFF. The CDR3 DNA is TGTGCCAGCAGCCGGACGCAGGGCACCGGGGAGCTGTTTTTT. The chain has TRBV12-3 or TRBV12-4 and TRBJ2-2, with D maybe TRBD1 (5 bases). The CDR3 runs to 14 residues. V was cut by 6 bases and J by 4 bases, with 12 bases left in between.

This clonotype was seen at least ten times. The CDR3 DNA reads TGTGCCAGCAGCCAAGATCAGGGGACGAACACTGAAGCTTTCTTT. Its translation: CASSQDQGTNTEAFF. The chain employs TRBV4-2 and TRBJ1-1, with TRBD1 as a possible D gene (6 bases). Deletions cut 0 bases from V and 1 base from J, with 9 bases between. Germline CDR1 and CDR2: LGHNA and YNFKEQ. This CDR3 is 15 amino acids long.

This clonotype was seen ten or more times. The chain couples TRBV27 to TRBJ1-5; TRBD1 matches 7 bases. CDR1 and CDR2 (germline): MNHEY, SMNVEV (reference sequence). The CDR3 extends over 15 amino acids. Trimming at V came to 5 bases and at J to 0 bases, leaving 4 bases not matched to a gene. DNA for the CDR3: TGTGCCAGCAGTAGGGACAGAAATAGCAATCAGCCCCAGCATTTT. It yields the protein CASSRDRNSNQPQHF.

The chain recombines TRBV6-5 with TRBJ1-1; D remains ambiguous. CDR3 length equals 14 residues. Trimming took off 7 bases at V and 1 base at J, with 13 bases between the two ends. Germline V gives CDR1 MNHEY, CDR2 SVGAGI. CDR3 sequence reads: CASNPPGGNTEAFF. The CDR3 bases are TGTGCCAGCAATCCCCCGGGTGGGAACACTGAAGCTTTCTTT.

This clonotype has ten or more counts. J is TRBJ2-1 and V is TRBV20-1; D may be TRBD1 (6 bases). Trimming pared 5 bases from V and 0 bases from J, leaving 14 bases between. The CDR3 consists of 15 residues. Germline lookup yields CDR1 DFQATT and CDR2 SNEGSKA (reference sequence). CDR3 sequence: CSASDSASSYNEQFF. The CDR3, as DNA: TGCAGTGCTTCGGACAGTGCCAGCTCCTACAATGAGCAGTTCTTC.

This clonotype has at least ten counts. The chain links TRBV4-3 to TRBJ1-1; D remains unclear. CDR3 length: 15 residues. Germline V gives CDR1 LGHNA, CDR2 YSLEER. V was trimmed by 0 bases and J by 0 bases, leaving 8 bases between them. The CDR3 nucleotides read TGCGCCAGCAGCCAAGATCCTCGTCTGAACACTGAAGCTTTCTTT. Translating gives CASSQDPRLNTEAFF.

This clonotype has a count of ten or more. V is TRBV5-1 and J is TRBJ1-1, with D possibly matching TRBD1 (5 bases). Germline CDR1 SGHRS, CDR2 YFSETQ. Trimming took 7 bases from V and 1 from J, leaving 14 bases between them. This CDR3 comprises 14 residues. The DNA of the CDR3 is TGCGCCAGCTGGCGGGGCCGGGGGAACACTGAAGCTTTCTTT. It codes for CASWRGRGNTEAFF.

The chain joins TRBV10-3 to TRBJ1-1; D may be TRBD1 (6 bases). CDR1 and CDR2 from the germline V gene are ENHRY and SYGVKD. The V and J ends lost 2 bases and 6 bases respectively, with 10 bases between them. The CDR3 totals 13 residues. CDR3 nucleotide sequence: TGTGCCATCAGTGAGACGACAGGATCTGAAGCTTTCTTT. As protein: CAISETTGSEAFF.

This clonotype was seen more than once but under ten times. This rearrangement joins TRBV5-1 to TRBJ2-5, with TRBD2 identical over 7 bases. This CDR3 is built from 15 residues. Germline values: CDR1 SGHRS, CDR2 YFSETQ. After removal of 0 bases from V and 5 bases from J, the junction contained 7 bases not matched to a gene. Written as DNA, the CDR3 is TGCGCCAGCAGCTTGGACAGCGGGGCGGGGGAGACCCAGTACTTC. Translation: CASSLDSGAGETQYF.

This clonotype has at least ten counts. The CDR3 protein is CAGGPQLAAGELFF. CDR3 DNA sequence: TGTGCCGGAGGGCCACAACTAGCGGCCGGGGAGCTGTTTTTT. The J gene is TRBJ2-2, the V gene TRBV7-9; 8 bases match TRBD2. This CDR3 contains 14 residues. The J segment lost 6 bases and the V segment lost 11 bases, leaving 11 bases of the junction unmatched. Germline CDR1 and CDR2: SEHNR and FQNEAQ (reference sequence).

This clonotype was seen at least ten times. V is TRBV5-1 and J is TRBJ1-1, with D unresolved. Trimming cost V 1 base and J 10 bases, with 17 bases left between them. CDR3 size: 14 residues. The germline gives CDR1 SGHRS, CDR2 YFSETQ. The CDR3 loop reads CASSLLTPDGGAFF. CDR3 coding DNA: TGCGCCAGCAGCTTGTTGACCCCTGATGGTGGAGCTTTCTTT.

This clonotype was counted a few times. DNA for the CDR3: TGCAGTGCTAGACAGCGAGAGGAGCGGGCTTTCTTT. It specifies CSARQREERAFF. The V gene is TRBV20-1, the J gene TRBJ1-1; D is undetermined. Germline V lookup: CDR1 DFQATT, CDR2 SNEGSKA (reference sequence). The V end lost 2 bases, the J end lost 11 bases, and 15 bases lay between the germline ends. The length of the CDR3 is 12 residues.

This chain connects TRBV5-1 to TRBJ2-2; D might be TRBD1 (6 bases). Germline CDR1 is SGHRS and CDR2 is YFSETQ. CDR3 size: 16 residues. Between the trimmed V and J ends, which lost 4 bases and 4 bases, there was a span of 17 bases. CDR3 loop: CASSPWQGKGTGELFF. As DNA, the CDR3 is TGCGCCAGCAGCCCTTGGCAGGGGAAAGGCACCGGGGAGCTGTTTTTT.

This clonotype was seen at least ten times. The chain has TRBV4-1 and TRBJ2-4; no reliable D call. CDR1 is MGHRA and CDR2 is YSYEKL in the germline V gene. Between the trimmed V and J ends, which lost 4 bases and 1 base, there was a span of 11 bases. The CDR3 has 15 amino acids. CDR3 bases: TGCGCCAGCAGCCCCGATCTTTGGGCCAAAAACATTCAGTACTTC. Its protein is CASSPDLWAKNIQYF.

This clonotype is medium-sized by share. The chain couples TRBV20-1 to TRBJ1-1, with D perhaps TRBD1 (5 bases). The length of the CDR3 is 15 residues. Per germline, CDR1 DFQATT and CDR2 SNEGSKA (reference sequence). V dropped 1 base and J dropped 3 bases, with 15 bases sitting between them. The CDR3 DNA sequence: TGCAGTGCTAGAGGATTGGGACTTGGGGACACTGAAGCTTTCTTT. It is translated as CSARGLGLGDTEAFF.

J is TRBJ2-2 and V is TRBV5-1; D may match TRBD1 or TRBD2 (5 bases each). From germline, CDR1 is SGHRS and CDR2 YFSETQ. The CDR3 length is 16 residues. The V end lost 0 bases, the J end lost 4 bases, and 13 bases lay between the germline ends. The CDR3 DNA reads TGCGCCAGCAGCTTGGCGACGTGGGGGACCACCGGGGAGCTGTTTTTT. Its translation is CASSLATWGTTGELFF.

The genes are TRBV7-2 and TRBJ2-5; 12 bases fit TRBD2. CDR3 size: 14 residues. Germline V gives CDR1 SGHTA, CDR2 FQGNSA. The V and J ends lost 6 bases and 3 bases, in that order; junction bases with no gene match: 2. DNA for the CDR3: TGTGCCAGCAGTCCTAGCGGGGGGGAAGAGACCCAGTACTTC. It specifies CASSPSGGEETQYF.

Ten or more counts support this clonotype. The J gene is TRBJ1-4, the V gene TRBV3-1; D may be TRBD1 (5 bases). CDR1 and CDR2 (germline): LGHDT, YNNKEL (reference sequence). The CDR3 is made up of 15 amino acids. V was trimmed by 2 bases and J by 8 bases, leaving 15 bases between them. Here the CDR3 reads CASSQLGKEGEKLFF. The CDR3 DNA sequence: TGTGCCAGCAGCCAACTTGGGAAGGAGGGGGAAAAACTGTTTTTT.

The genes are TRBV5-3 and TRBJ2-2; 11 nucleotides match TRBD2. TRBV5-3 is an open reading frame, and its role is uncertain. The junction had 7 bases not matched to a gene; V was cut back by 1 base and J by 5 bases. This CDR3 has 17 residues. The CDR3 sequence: CARSLPSGRPWTGELFF. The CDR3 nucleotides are TGTGCCAGAAGCTTGCCTAGCGGGAGGCCCTGGACCGGGGAGCTGTTTTTT.

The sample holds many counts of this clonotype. CDR3 amino acids: CATSEASGTGEVYSYNEQFF. CDR3 nucleotides: TGTGCCACCAGCGAGGCTAGCGGGACCGGAGAAGTGTATTCCTACAATGAGCAGTTCTTC. The V and J genes are TRBV15 and TRBJ2-1; 9 bases are shared with TRBD2. Germline V gene lookup returns CDR1 LNHNV and CDR2 YYDKDF (reference sequence). This CDR3 has 20 amino acids. J was trimmed by 1 base and V by 5 bases; bases with no gene match: 18.

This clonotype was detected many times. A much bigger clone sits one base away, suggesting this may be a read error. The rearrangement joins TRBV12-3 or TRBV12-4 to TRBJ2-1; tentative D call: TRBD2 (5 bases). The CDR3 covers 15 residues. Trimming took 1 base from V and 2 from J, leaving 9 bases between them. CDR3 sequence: CASSLGATTYNEQFF. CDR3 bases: TGTGCCAGCAGTTTAGGGGCGACTACCTACAATGAGCAGTTCTTC.

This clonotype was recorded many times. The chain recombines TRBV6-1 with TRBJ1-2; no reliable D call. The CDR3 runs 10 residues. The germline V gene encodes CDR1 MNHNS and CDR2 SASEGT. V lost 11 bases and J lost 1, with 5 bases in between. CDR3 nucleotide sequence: TGTGCCGTTTTTAACTATGGCTACACCTTC. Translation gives CAVFNYGYTF.